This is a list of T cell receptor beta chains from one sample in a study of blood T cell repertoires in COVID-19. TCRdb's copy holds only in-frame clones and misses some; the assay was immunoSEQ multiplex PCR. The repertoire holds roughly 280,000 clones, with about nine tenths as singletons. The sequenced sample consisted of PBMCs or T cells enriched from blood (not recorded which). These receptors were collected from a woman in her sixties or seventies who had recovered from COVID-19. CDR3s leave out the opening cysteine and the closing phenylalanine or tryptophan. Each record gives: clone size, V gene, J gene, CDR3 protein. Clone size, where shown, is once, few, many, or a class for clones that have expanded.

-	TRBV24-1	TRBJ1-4	ATSRAGSEKLF
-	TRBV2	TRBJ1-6	AHRVYNSPLH
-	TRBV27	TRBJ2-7	ASSPPGQGWEQY
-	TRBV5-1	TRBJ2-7	ASSLQGQPQEQY
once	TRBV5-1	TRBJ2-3	ASSFGSGGTDTQY
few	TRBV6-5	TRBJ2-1	ASRFGSPSYNEQF
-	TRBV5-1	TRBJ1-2	ASSLGQGTNYGYT
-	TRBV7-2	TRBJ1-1	ASSTPRGGAEAF
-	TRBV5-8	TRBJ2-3	ASSWEGWEDTQY
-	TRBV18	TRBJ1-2	ASSPQAGEYGYT
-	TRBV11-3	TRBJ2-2	ASSRREYTGELF
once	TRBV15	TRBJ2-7	ATSQEGLAGDLYEQY
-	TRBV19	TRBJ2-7	ATAEDSVGLEQY
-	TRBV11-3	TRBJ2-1	ASSPSGWRNEQF
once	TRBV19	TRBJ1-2	ASSIGPWGGYGYT
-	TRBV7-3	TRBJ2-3	ASSLSSKDTQY
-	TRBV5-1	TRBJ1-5	ASSLVGGGDQPQH
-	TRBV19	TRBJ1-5	ASRQGGLSNQPQH
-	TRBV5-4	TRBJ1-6	ASSLDGTSFH
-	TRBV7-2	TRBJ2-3	ASPRTSGSTDTQY
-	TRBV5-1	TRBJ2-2	ASSSLAGGLDTGELF
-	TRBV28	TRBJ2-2	ASTFGGTSSAGELF
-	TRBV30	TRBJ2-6	AWRARESSGANVLT